Below are 17 T cell receptor beta chains sequenced from a single sample in a study of vaccination and CD4 T cells after COVID-19. Cultured CD4+ T-cell DNA underwent Oncomine TCR Beta short-read sequencing. TCRdb fed the PCR reads into MiXCR, producing one record per CDR3 protein. The sample has just under 20,000 distinct CDR3 sequences, 44% seen once. Treatment specified: approximately nine-day PBMC culture with coronavirus spike peptide pools or control peptides (ViraFEST assay). Antigens for these TCRs are unknown. The specimen was CD4+ T cells from blood, cultured in vitro, collected before SARS-CoV-2 vaccination. Source of these receptors: a human donor who had recovered from COVID-19.

The chain links TRBV27 to TRBJ2-7, with unresolved D. V lost 2 bases and J 0 bases, leaving 11 bases between the germline ends. The CDR3 spans 15 residues. Per the germline V gene, CDR1 is MNHEY and CDR2 is SMNVEV (reference sequence). The CDR3 nucleotides are TGTGCCAGCAGTTTAAAGGGCGGAGTCTCCTACGAGCAGTACTTC. Its protein product is CASSLKGGVSYEQYF.

This sequence joins TRBV12-3 or TRBV12-4 and TRBJ2-5; maybe TRBD2 (6 bases). The ends were cut back, 6 bases at V and 1 base at J, with 9 bases in the middle. The CDR3 covers 13 residues. CDR3: CASSGSRQETQYF. The CDR3 nucleotides are TGTGCCAGCAGCGGGAGCCGCCAAGAGACCCAGTACTTC.

The chain has TRBV5-4 and TRBJ2-1; either TRBD1 or TRBD2 may fit D (5 bases each). The CDR3 runs to 16 residues. V dropped 0 bases and J dropped 5 bases, with 15 bases sitting between them. Per germline, CDR1 SGHNT and CDR2 YYREEE (reference sequence). CDR3 bases: TGTGCCAGCAGCTTGGCTAGGGACCCGGCGAACAATGAGCAGTTCTTC. It is translated as CASSLARDPANNEQFF.

This sequence joins TRBV7-2 and TRBJ1-5; D is undetermined. The CDR3 extends over 16 amino acids. The germline gives CDR1 SGHTA, CDR2 FQGNSA. Trimming took 4 bases from V and 4 from J, leaving 17 bases between them. The chain's CDR3 is CASSSERTGLNQPQHF. CDR3 in DNA: TGTGCCAGCAGCTCGGAGAGGACGGGTTTAAATCAGCCCCAGCATTTT.

This clonotype was detected only a few times. This sequence joins TRBV6-1 and TRBJ1-1; no reliable D call. The CDR3 runs to 15 residues. Trimming removed 1 base from V and 1 base from J, with 10 bases in between. Looked up from germline, CDR1 is MNHNS and CDR2 is SASEGT. The CDR3 spells CASSEEVAQNTEAFF. The CDR3 DNA sequence: TGTGCCAGCAGTGAAGAGGTTGCACAGAACACTGAAGCTTTCTTT.

This chain links TRBV6-1 with TRBJ1-5; 9 bases align to TRBD1. V trimming: 3 bases; J trimming: 5 bases; junction bases outside the gene matches: 5. The V gene's germline CDR1 is MNHNS and CDR2 SASEGT. This CDR3 region has 15 residues. The CDR3 protein is CASSEGQGKHQPQHF. Here the CDR3 DNA reads TGTGCCAGCAGTGAGGGACAGGGAAAGCATCAGCCCCAGCATTTT.

A word on this clonotype: One junction end does not reproduce the germline sequence, and a read error may be involved. CDR3 in amino acids: CASSLRTIVNTETFF. DNA for the CDR3: TGTGCCAGCAGTTTAAGGACGATAGTGAACACTGAAACTTTCTTT. V and J are TRBV6-5 and TRBJ1-1; D unclear. Germline V gene data show CDR1 as MNHEY and CDR2 as SVGAGI. The CDR3 covers 15 residues.

The V and J genes are TRBV19 and TRBJ1-2; 10 nucleotides agree with TRBD1. Germline V gene sequence: CDR1 LNHDA, CDR2 SQIVND (reference sequence). V trimming: 3 bases; J trimming: 7 bases; junction bases outside the gene matches: 8. The CDR3 length is 15 residues. CDR3 protein: CASSMGDRGFAGYTF. CDR3 DNA sequence: TGTGCCAGTAGTATGGGGGACAGGGGATTTGCTGGCTACACCTTC.

The chain uses TRBV2 and TRBJ2-2; D might be TRBD2 (6 bases). V gave up 3 bases and J gave up 3 bases, with 14 bases separating them. Germline loops: CDR1 SNHLY, CDR2 FYNNEI. This CDR3 contains 16 residues. This chain's CDR3 is CASSDFGGADTGELFF. CDR3 DNA: TGTGCCAGCAGTGATTTTGGAGGGGCGGACACCGGGGAGCTGTTTTTT.

The chain couples TRBV21-1 to TRBJ2-3; the D call in the table, TRBD1, was not verified against the DNA. TRBV21-1 corresponds to a pseudogene. CDR3 length: 14 amino acids. The DNA for the CDR3 is TGTGCCAGCAGCAAAGCGGGACAGGCAGATACGCAGTATTTT. This codes for CASSKAGQADTQYF.

The rearrangement joins TRBV7-9 to TRBJ2-1, with 9 bases matching TRBD2. V gave up 5 bases and J gave up 0 bases; unmatched junction bases: 5. The CDR3 loop spans 16 amino acids. Germline values: CDR1 SEHNR, CDR2 FQNEAQ (reference sequence). This CDR3 is CASSLELAGSYNEQFF. Here the CDR3 DNA reads TGTGCCAGCAGCCTCGAACTAGCGGGCTCCTACAATGAGCAGTTCTTC.

The rearrangement joins TRBV11-3 to TRBJ1-1; possible D gene TRBD1, 5 bases. The CDR3 length is 15 residues. In germline, CDR1 is SGHNT, CDR2 YENEEA. Between the trimmed V and J ends, which lost 1 base and 0 bases, there was a span of 9 bases. The CDR3 loop is CASSLGDYMNTEAFF. In DNA, the CDR3 is TGTGCCAGCAGCTTAGGGGACTACATGAACACTGAAGCTTTCTTT. The whole variable domain, filled in from reference TRBV11-3 and TRBJ1-1, reads EAGVVQSPRYKIIEKKQPVAFWCNPISGHNTLYWYLQNLGQGPELLIRYENEEAVDDSQLPKDRFSAERLKGVDSTLKIQPAELGDSAVYLCASSLGDYMNTEAFFGQGTRLTVV.

The CDR3 region is CAISDSSWGQSPGGYEQYF. In nucleotides, the CDR3 is TGTGCCATCAGTGACTCCTCTTGGGGGCAGAGCCCCGGTGGCTACGAGCAGTACTTC. The gene calls are TRBV10-3 and TRBJ2-7; TRBD1 is a possible D gene (6 bases). Trimming cost V 3 bases and J 3 bases, with 27 bases left between them. Germline V gene data show CDR1 as ENHRY and CDR2 as SYGVKD. The CDR3 loop spans 19 amino acids.

The genes are TRBV28 and TRBJ1-1, with D possibly matching TRBD1 (5 bases). The CDR3 is 15 residues long. Germline V CDR1 and CDR2: MDHEN, SYDVKM. V was shortened by 7 bases and J by 1 base, with 16 bases between the two germline ends. The CDR3 nucleotides read TGTGCCAGCACCCTACCGGGACGTCAGAACACTGAAGCTTTCTTT. The encoded protein is CASTLPGRQNTEAFF.

For the CDR3, the DNA is TGTGCCAGCAGCTTACAGGCGGCCGGGGAGCTGTTTTTT. Amino acid sequence: CASSLQAAGELFF. This chain joins TRBV7-7 and TRBJ2-2; D uncertain. Trimming removed 2 bases from V and 6 bases from J, with 7 bases in between. The germline V gene encodes CDR1 SSHAT and CDR2 FNYEAQ (reference sequence). The CDR3 totals 13 residues.

The rearrangement links TRBV2 to TRBJ2-1; D might be TRBD2 (6 bases). Looked up from germline, CDR1 is SNHLY and CDR2 is FYNNEI. With 6 bases removed from V and 5 bases from J, the gap between germline ends came to 11 bases. This CDR3 spans 13 amino acids. In nucleotides, the CDR3 is TGTGCCAGCAGGCGGGATCTCAACAATGAGCAGTTCTTC. It translates to CASRRDLNNEQFF. Filled out from reference TRBV2 and TRBJ2-1, the complete variable domain reads EPEVTQTPSHQVTQMGQEVILRCVPISNHLYFYWYRQILGQKVEFLVSFYNNEISEKSEIFDDQFSVERPDGSNFTLKIRSTKLEDSAMYFCASRRDLNNEQFFGPGTRLTVL.

V is TRBV7-9 and J is TRBJ1-3, with D unresolved. Trimming stripped 3 bases from V and 1 base from J, with 16 bases between. Germline V gives CDR1 SEHNR, CDR2 FQNEAQ (reference sequence). CDR3 length: 17 amino acids. CDR3 DNA sequence: TGTGCCAGCAGCTTCAGGTCGAGTGCTATATCTGGAAACACCATATATTTT. This encodes CASSFRSSAISGNTIYF.